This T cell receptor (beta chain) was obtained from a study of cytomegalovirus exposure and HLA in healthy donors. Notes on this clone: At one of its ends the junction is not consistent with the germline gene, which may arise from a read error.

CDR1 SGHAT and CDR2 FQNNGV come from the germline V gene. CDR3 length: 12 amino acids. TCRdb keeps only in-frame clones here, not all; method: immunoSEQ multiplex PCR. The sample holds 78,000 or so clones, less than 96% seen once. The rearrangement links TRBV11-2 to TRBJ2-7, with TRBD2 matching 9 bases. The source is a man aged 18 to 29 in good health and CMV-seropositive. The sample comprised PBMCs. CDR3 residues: CASSFLGTSSDF. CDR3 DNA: TGTGCCAGCAGCTTTTTAGGGACTAGCTCCGACTTC.